These 14 T cell receptor beta chains were all obtained from the same sample, sequenced in a study of blood T cells in healthy people across ages. A second PCR of 7 to 11 cycles used a sample-barcoded 5' primer and a J-beta primer mix. TCRdb fed the 5' RACE reads into MiXCR, producing one record per CDR3 protein. The sample contains around 800,000 distinct CDR3 sequences, 40% to 65% of which appear only once. Sequenced material: blood. These receptors originate from a man older than 75 in good health.

The rearrangement joins TRBV5-1 to TRBJ2-7, with 7 bases aligning to TRBD2. Per the germline V gene, CDR1 is SGHRS and CDR2 is YFSETQ. J gave up 0 bases and V 3 bases, and 9 bases lay outside the gene matches. This CDR3 is 16 amino acids long. The CDR3 reads CASSWPSRETSYEQYF. In DNA, the CDR3 is TGCGCCAGCAGCTGGCCTTCGCGGGAGACCTCCTACGAGCAGTACTTC. The full variable domain, in which reference TRBV5-1 and TRBJ2-7 provide the parts outside the CDR3, is KAGVTQTPRYLIKTRGQQVTLSCSPISGHRSVSWYQQTPGQGLQFLFEYFSETQRNKGNFPGRFSGRQFSNSRSEMNVSTLELGDSALYLCASSWPSRETSYEQYFGPGTRLTVT.

This clonotype appeared once. J is TRBJ1-3 and V is TRBV7-9; D is undetermined. Germline lookup yields CDR1 SEHNR and CDR2 FQNEAQ (reference sequence). The CDR3 has 11 amino acids. V was shortened by 4 bases and J by 8 bases, with 6 bases between the two germline ends. The CDR3 spells CASSSSDTIYF. CDR3 nucleotide sequence: TGTGCCAGCAGCTCGAGTGACACCATATATTTT.

This clonotype has only a few counts. This chain joins TRBV20-1 and TRBJ2-7; D is possibly TRBD2 (6 bases). CDR1 and CDR2 (germline): DFQATT, SNEGSKA (reference sequence). CDR3 length equals 13 residues. V was trimmed by 3 bases and J by 2 bases, leaving 11 bases between them. The CDR3 region is CSASRLVAYEQYF. In DNA, the CDR3 is TGCAGTGCTAGTAGACTAGTTGCCTACGAGCAGTACTTC.

This clonotype came up a few times. V gene TRBV25-1 combines with J gene TRBJ2-7, with a weak D call TRBD2 (5 bases). V shed 5 bases and J shed 1 base, with 12 bases lying between them. The CDR3 totals 14 residues. Germline lookup yields CDR1 MGHDK and CDR2 SYGVNS. The DNA of the CDR3 is TGTGCCAGCAGTAGTGATCCGGGGTCCTACGAGCAGTACTTC. Amino acids: CASSSDPGSYEQYF.

This clonotype came up a few times. V is TRBV3-1 and J is TRBJ2-5; D not certain. The CDR3 length is 13 residues. Trimming took off 4 bases at V and 5 bases at J, with 11 bases between the two ends. Germline assignment: CDR1 LGHDT and CDR2 YNNKEL (reference sequence). The chain's CDR3 is CASSPSPSETQYF. The CDR3 coding sequence is TGTGCCAGCAGCCCGTCACCGTCGGAGACCCAGTACTTC.

CDR3 loop: CASSFSPGTGTYEQYF. CDR3 bases: TGTGCCAGCAGTTTTTCCCCGGGGACAGGGACCTACGAGCAGTACTTC. V usage is TRBV2 and J usage is TRBJ2-4; TRBD1 agrees at 9 bases. The end of the DNA is better explained by TRBJ2-7, so the J call may be wrong. This CDR3 spans 16 amino acids. The germline V gene encodes CDR1 SNHLY and CDR2 FYNNEI.

This clonotype was observed a handful of times. The V call is TRBV20-1, the J call TRBJ2-7; 13 nucleotides agree with TRBD2. V lost 5 bases to trimming and J lost 5 bases; unmatched junction nucleotides: 12. The CDR3 extends over 16 amino acids. Germline assignment: CDR1 DFQATT and CDR2 SNEGSKA (reference sequence). The DNA for the CDR3 is TGCAGTGCTCAGTTGCTCGCGGGACTAGCGGGAAACGAGCAGTACTTC. Its translation: CSAQLLAGLAGNEQYF.

The rearrangement uses TRBV7-2 and TRBJ2-7; 9 nucleotides line up with TRBD1. Germline lookup yields CDR1 SGHTA and CDR2 FQGNSA. Trimming took 2 bases from V and 3 from J; bases not matched to a gene: 2. The CDR3 loop spans 14 amino acids. Here the CDR3 DNA reads TGTGCCAGCAGCTTATTGGGACAGGGCTACGAGCAGTACTTC. This translates into CASSLLGQGYEQYF.

This chain uses TRBV6-5 with TRBJ2-5; D is undetermined. Matching the DNA end better, TRBJ2-7 makes the J call doubtful. The germline gives CDR1 MNHEY, CDR2 SVGAGI. CDR3 length: 11 amino acids. The CDR3 DNA follows: TGTGCCAGCAGAATAGGGTACGAGCAGTACTTC. As protein: CASRIGYEQYF.

The chain uses TRBV27 and TRBJ2-7, with 13 nucleotides matching TRBD2. The CDR3 consists of 13 residues. The V and J ends lost 6 bases and 7 bases, in that order; junction bases with no gene match: 3. Germline CDR1 MNHEY, CDR2 SMNVEV (reference sequence). The CDR3 bases are TGTGCCAGCAGGACTAGCGGGAGGAGGGAGCAGTACTTC. Its translation is CASRTSGRREQYF.

V and J are TRBV2 and TRBJ1-4; D is unclear. The CDR3 runs to 14 residues. Trimming removed 6 bases at V and 6 bases at J, with 14 bases between. Germline values: CDR1 SNHLY, CDR2 FYNNEI. CDR3 sequence (DNA): TGTGCCAGCAGGCTTTCCAGGCTGGATGAAAAACTGTTTTTT. Translation gives CASRLSRLDEKLFF.

The chain employs TRBV20-1 and TRBJ2-7; D remains unclear. The length of the CDR3 is 12 residues. Germline values: CDR1 DFQATT, CDR2 SNEGSKA (reference sequence). Trimming took off 3 bases at V and 1 base at J, with 7 bases between the two ends. The CDR3 region is CSASFDSYEQYF. For the CDR3, the DNA is TGCAGTGCTAGCTTCGATTCCTACGAGCAGTACTTC.

The chain carries TRBV10-3 and TRBJ2-5, with D tentatively TRBD2 (7 bases). The end of the DNA aligns better with TRBJ2-4, so the J call may be wrong. The CDR3 has 14 residues. The germline V gene has CDR1 ENHRY and CDR2 SYGVKD. The chain's CDR3 is CAISVGGAKNIQYF. In nucleotides, the CDR3 is TGTGCCATCAGTGTGGGGGGGGCAAAAAACATTCAGTACTTC.

V and J are TRBV29-1 and TRBJ1-4; TRBD1 is a possible D gene (6 bases). The CDR3 consists of 15 residues. V lost 4 bases and J 7 bases, leaving 19 bases between the germline ends. Per germline, CDR1 SQVTM and CDR2 ANQGSEA. The chain's CDR3 is CSVVIGGAESEKLFF. The CDR3 DNA reads TGCAGCGTTGTGATCGGGGGCGCGGAGAGTGAAAAACTGTTTTTT.